These T cell receptor beta chains were read from a single sample in a study of blood T cell repertoires in COVID-19. The table came from immunoSEQ multiplex PCR; TCRdb's copy has only in-frame clones and leaves some out. The sample comprises more than 250,000 clones, around four fifths of which are singletons, and 0.95% to 1.5% rests with the top ten. The sequencing sample was made of peripheral blood. Receptors originate from a woman between 45 and 65 years old with acute or convalescent COVID-19. CDR3s include the opening cysteine and the closing phenylalanine or tryptophan. The order of the fields is D gene, V gene, clone size, J gene, CDR3 protein, CDR3 DNA. A D gene is named only where the DNA matches it firmly. Some rows have no size entry. The others give once, few or many, or a class for an expanded clone.

D gene: TRBD1
V gene: TRBV4-2
clone size: NA
J gene: TRBJ1-2
CDR3 protein: CASSRDITGGRNYGYTF
CDR3 DNA: TGTGCCAGCAGCCGAGACATTACAGGGGGCAGGAATTATGGCTACACCTTC

D gene: NA
V gene: TRBV5-4
clone size: once
J gene: TRBJ1-4
CDR3 protein: CASSPGGAGLNEKLFF
CDR3 DNA: TGTGCCAGCAGCCCTGGAGGAGCCGGGCTTAATGAAAAACTGTTTTTT

D gene: NA
V gene: TRBV6-2/TRBV6-3
clone size: NA
J gene: TRBJ2-3
CDR3 protein: CASSYAGDTQYF
CDR3 DNA: TGTGCCAGCAGTTACGCGGGGGATACGCAGTATTTT

D gene: NA
V gene: TRBV9
clone size: NA
J gene: TRBJ2-5
CDR3 protein: CASSVVVTPGETQYF
CDR3 DNA: TGTGCCAGCAGCGTAGTAGTGACTCCCGGTGAGACCCAGTACTTC

D gene: NA
V gene: TRBV9
clone size: NA
J gene: TRBJ2-3
CDR3 protein: CASSALSDTQYF
CDR3 DNA: TGTGCCAGCAGCGCCCTTTCGGATACGCAGTATTTT

D gene: NA
V gene: TRBV19
clone size: NA
J gene: TRBJ1-1
CDR3 protein: CASSIGVGGTEAFF
CDR3 DNA: TGTGCCAGTAGTATAGGGGTAGGGGGCACTGAAGCTTTCTTT

D gene: TRBD1
V gene: TRBV2
clone size: once
J gene: TRBJ2-3
CDR3 protein: CASRPGTGEADTQYF
CDR3 DNA: TGTGCCAGCAGACCCGGGACAGGGGAGGCAGATACGCAGTATTTT

D gene: NA
V gene: TRBV25-1
clone size: NA
J gene: TRBJ2-1
CDR3 protein: CASSEYGSNEQFF
CDR3 DNA: TGTGCCAGCAGTGAATACGGTTCCAATGAGCAGTTCTTC

D gene: TRBD2
V gene: TRBV5-1
clone size: NA
J gene: TRBJ2-1
CDR3 protein: CASSPRGGGDNEQFF
CDR3 DNA: TGCGCCAGCAGCCCACGGGGGGGCGGGGACAATGAGCAGTTCTTC

D gene: NA
V gene: TRBV10-1
clone size: few
J gene: TRBJ1-2
CDR3 protein: CASSESTTDHGYTF
CDR3 DNA: TGCGCCAGCAGTGAGTCGACGACAGACCATGGCTACACCTTC

D gene: NA
V gene: TRBV11-2
clone size: NA
J gene: TRBJ1-4
CDR3 protein: CASSLVASGEKLFF
CDR3 DNA: TGTGCCAGCAGCTTAGTCGCGTCGGGTGAAAAACTGTTTTTT

D gene: NA
V gene: TRBV18
clone size: NA
J gene: TRBJ2-5
CDR3 protein: CASSPTEQETQYF
CDR3 DNA: TGTGCCAGCTCGCCGACGGAGCAAGAGACCCAGTACTTC

D gene: NA
V gene: TRBV23-1
clone size: NA
J gene: TRBJ1-2
CDR3 protein: CATPRQCYGYTF
CDR3 DNA: TGCGCCACCCCTCGACAGTGCTATGGCTACACCTTC

D gene: TRBD1
V gene: TRBV27
clone size: NA
J gene: TRBJ1-1
CDR3 protein: CASTPGTGHTEAFF
CDR3 DNA: TGTGCCAGCACCCCGGGGACAGGCCACACTGAAGCTTTCTTT

D gene: TRBD1
V gene: TRBV27
clone size: NA
J gene: TRBJ1-5
CDR3 protein: CASSSGQGNQPQHF
CDR3 DNA: TGTGCCAGCAGTTCGGGACAGGGGAATCAGCCCCAGCATTTT

D gene: TRBD1
V gene: TRBV10-3
clone size: NA
J gene: TRBJ2-1
CDR3 protein: CAISEQDRILFF
CDR3 DNA: TGTGCCATCAGTGAACAGGACAGGATTTTGTTCTTC

D gene: TRBD1
V gene: TRBV19
clone size: NA
J gene: TRBJ1-2
CDR3 protein: CASSSQGMIHGYTF
CDR3 DNA: TGTGCCAGTAGTTCACAGGGGATGATTCATGGCTACACCTTC

D gene: NA
V gene: TRBV2
clone size: NA
J gene: TRBJ1-4
CDR3 protein: CASSGGLGGNEKLFF
CDR3 DNA: TGTGCCAGCAGTGGGGGACTCGGTGGTAATGAAAAACTGTTTTTT

D gene: NA
V gene: TRBV24-1
clone size: NA
J gene: TRBJ1-1
CDR3 protein: CATRSVRGTEAFF
CDR3 DNA: TGTGCCACCAGGTCCGTCAGGGGCACTGAAGCTTTCTTT

D gene: NA
V gene: TRBV30
clone size: NA
J gene: TRBJ2-5
CDR3 protein: CAWSVRGETQYF
CDR3 DNA: TGTGCCTGGAGTGTACGGGGGGAGACCCAGTACTTC

D gene: TRBD1
V gene: TRBV2
clone size: once
J gene: TRBJ2-5
CDR3 protein: CASSRVRGETQYF
CDR3 DNA: TGTGCCAGCAGCCGGGTCAGGGGGGAGACCCAGTACTTC

D gene: NA
V gene: TRBV5-1
clone size: NA
J gene: TRBJ1-4
CDR3 protein: CASSSTYLRGEKLFF
CDR3 DNA: TGCGCCAGCAGCTCAACATACCTCCGGGGGGAAAAACTGTTTTTT

D gene: TRBD2
V gene: TRBV2
clone size: NA
J gene: TRBJ2-1
CDR3 protein: CASSYTGTSGRRGYNEQFF
CDR3 DNA: TGTGCCAGCAGTTATACCGGGACTAGCGGGAGGAGGGGCTACAATGAGCAGTTCTTC

D gene: NA
V gene: TRBV3-1/TRBV3-2
clone size: NA
J gene: TRBJ2-1
CDR3 protein: CASSQTRSDEQFF
CDR3 DNA: TGTGCCAGCAGCCAAACCCGGTCGGATGAGCAGTTCTTC

D gene: TRBD2
V gene: TRBV29-1
clone size: NA
J gene: TRBJ2-2
CDR3 protein: CSAATSGNTGELFF
CDR3 DNA: TGCAGCGCCGCGACTAGCGGGAACACCGGGGAGCTGTTTTTT

D gene: NA
V gene: TRBV7-2
clone size: NA
J gene: TRBJ1-1
CDR3 protein: CASSREGGDTEAFF
CDR3 DNA: TGTGCCAGCAGCCGGGAGGGAGGGGACACTGAAGCTTTCTTT

D gene: NA
V gene: TRBV11-2
clone size: NA
J gene: TRBJ2-3
CDR3 protein: CASSPGAGGPVDTQYF
CDR3 DNA: TGTGCCAGCAGCCCCGGGGCCGGGGGACCGGTGGATACGCAGTATTTT

D gene: TRBD1
V gene: TRBV5-6
clone size: NA
J gene: TRBJ1-4
CDR3 protein: CASSASGTGDEKLFF
CDR3 DNA: TGTGCCAGCAGCGCGTCCGGCACAGGGGACGAAAAACTGTTTTTT

D gene: TRBD1
V gene: TRBV30
clone size: NA
J gene: TRBJ1-3
CDR3 protein: CAWTLTGLTGNTIYF
CDR3 DNA: TGTGCCTGGACCTTGACAGGGCTCACTGGAAACACCATATATTTT

D gene: NA
V gene: TRBV3-1/TRBV3-2
clone size: NA
J gene: TRBJ2-1
CDR3 protein: CASSQDSRGRLVQFF
CDR3 DNA: TGTGCCAGCAGCCAAGATAGCAGAGGCCGGTTGGTGCAGTTCTTC

D gene: NA
V gene: TRBV6-5
clone size: NA
J gene: TRBJ2-1
CDR3 protein: CASMRGRDNEQFF
CDR3 DNA: TGTGCCAGCATGCGGGGTCGGGACAATGAGCAGTTCTTC

D gene: TRBD1
V gene: TRBV18
clone size: NA
J gene: TRBJ1-4
CDR3 protein: CASSPLRTGTISTNEKLFF
CDR3 DNA: TGTGCCAGCTCTCCCCTTCGGACAGGCACAATATCAACTAATGAAAAACTGTTTTTT

D gene: NA
V gene: TRBV7-3
clone size: few
J gene: TRBJ1-1
CDR3 protein: CASSLVGVTEAFF
CDR3 DNA: TGTGCCAGCAGCTTAGTAGGGGTAACTGAAGCTTTCTTT

D gene: NA
V gene: TRBV10-3
clone size: NA
J gene: TRBJ2-7
CDR3 protein: CAISESTSLHEQYF
CDR3 DNA: TGTGCCATCAGTGAGAGTACTAGTCTCCACGAGCAGTACTTC

D gene: TRBD2
V gene: TRBV12-5
clone size: NA
J gene: TRBJ2-7
CDR3 protein: CASGLARTSGRGPGSYEQYF
CDR3 DNA: TGTGCTAGTGGTTTGGCTCGGACTAGCGGGAGAGGGCCGGGCTCCTACGAGCAGTACTTC

D gene: NA
V gene: TRBV29-1
clone size: NA
J gene: TRBJ1-5
CDR3 protein: CSSSWGDNQPQHF
CDR3 DNA: TGCAGCTCCTCGTGGGGAGACAATCAGCCCCAGCATTTT

D gene: TRBD2
V gene: TRBV6-5
clone size: NA
J gene: TRBJ2-7
CDR3 protein: CASSSRLALYEQYF
CDR3 DNA: TGTGCCAGCAGTTCCAGACTAGCCCTCTACGAGCAGTACTTC

D gene: TRBD1
V gene: TRBV5-1
clone size: NA
J gene: TRBJ2-2
CDR3 protein: CASSLQGADHGELFF
CDR3 DNA: TGCGCCAGCAGCTTACAGGGGGCAGATCACGGGGAGCTGTTTTTT

D gene: NA
V gene: TRBV29-1
clone size: few
J gene: TRBJ1-1
CDR3 protein: CSVGDREAFF
CDR3 DNA: TGCAGCGTGGGAGACAGGGAAGCTTTCTTT

D gene: NA
V gene: TRBV29-1
clone size: NA
J gene: TRBJ2-2
CDR3 protein: CSVGTVSNTGELFF
CDR3 DNA: TGCAGCGTTGGCACAGTCTCGAACACCGGGGAGCTGTTTTTT

D gene: TRBD1
V gene: TRBV29-1
clone size: NA
J gene: TRBJ2-7
CDR3 protein: CSVGTGANEQYF
CDR3 DNA: TGCAGCGTGGGGACAGGGGCTAACGAGCAGTACTTC